This T cell receptor beta chain comes out of a study of blood T cell repertoires in COVID-19 (TCRdb year 2020). Study-wide context: Samples from collaborators originated in the United States, Italy and Spain and spanned both the acute and convalescent phases of COVID-19. The material from the prospective study consisted of cDNA or gDNA derived from T cells, B-cell-depleted T cells, or PBMCs. The dataset comprised deeply sampled blood TCRbeta repertoires from subjects exposed to, actively infected with, or recovered from COVID-19. The repertoires were released in a freely available public database meant as a resource for research on the immune response to SARS-CoV-2. Samples were obtained from the ongoing ImmuneRACE study (first 160 participants) and from 1,200 or so subjects provided by 6 global collaborators. Sample metadata almost always included a de-identified subject ID, COVID-19 status, age in years and sex. Where HLA class I and class II types were available, the types were taken from metadata supplied by the sample provider, not from assay-based typing.

TCRbeta CDR3 regions were amplified from genomic DNA by means of the immunoSEQ Assay, a bias-controlled multiplex PCR. In the original analysis: Nucleated cell counts per sample were estimated from amplification of reference gene primers within the assay. To quantify the absolute abundance of each unique TCRbeta CDR3 rearrangement, sequence reads were collapsed and filtered. Productive Simpson clonality was computed per sample as the square root of Simpson's diversity index over productive rearrangements. As stored in TCRdb, this immuneACCESS dataset retains in-frame rearrangements with V and J assigned. A fraction of the clones does not appear; measured against another copy, unresolved V genes explain less than half of the discrepancy, and the remainder lacks a known reason. The D gene and trimming were derived from the DNA, and the V and J assignments and clone size from that table. Counted in this sample were tens of thousands of clones; 89% of them appeared once. Together, the top ten hold 8% to 10% of the sample.

Beyond this particular receptor, the publication reports: Clinical and demographic metadata were provided uncurated, with the amount varying by source and participant.

Via the germline V gene, CDR1 is MNHEY and CDR2 SVGAGI. V and J are truncated by 4 bases and 1 base respectively, leaving an intervening sequence of 7 bases. The CDR3 contains 14 residues, cysteine and phenylalanine counted. CDR3 DNA only is kept here, 42 bases in frame from base 1. As concerns this clone: Its antigen has not been determined. No base quality values were provided; no much bigger clone lies one nucleotide off.

The collaborating institutions used their own protocols to collect whole blood in K2EDTA tubes. For TCRbeta analysis, collaborator samples were shipped as frozen whole blood, as isolated PBMCs, or as DNA extracted from either sample type. This sequence originates from a man between 50 and 59 years old with active COVID-19. The receptor chain draws on TRBV6-5 and TRBJ2-2, and perhaps TRBD1 as D gene, on 6 matching bases. The sequencing sample was made of peripheral blood. The DNA is as follows: TGTGCCAGCAGTTCGGACAGGAACACCGGGGAGCTGTTTTTT. Its product reads: CASSSDRNTGELFF.